The 20 T cell receptor beta chains listed next were all sequenced from one sample in a study of CD8 T cells in Susac syndrome. RNA amounts of roughly 0.45 to 1 ug underwent reverse transcription with random hexamers. Each CDR3 protein is one row after TCRdb ran MiXCR on the immunoSEQ multiplex PCR reads. In the table there are about 200,000 distinct CDR3 sequences, roughly 94% of which are singletons. Sequencing input: CD4+ T cells from PBMCs. All receptors derive from a human donor with multiple sclerosis.

A remark on this clonotype: Mismatch with germline at one junction end may stem from a read error. CDR3 amino acids: CSARDPREGNAEAFF. The CDR3 coding sequence is TGCAGTGCTAGAGATCCGAGGGAAGGGAACGCTGAAGCTTTCTTT. This chain uses TRBV20-1 with TRBJ1-1; no definite D call. Germline loops: CDR1 DFQATT, CDR2 SNEGSKA (reference sequence). CDR3 length equals 15 residues.

This chain connects TRBV30 to TRBJ1-4; D not certain. The CDR3 extends over 13 amino acids. V dropped 5 bases and J dropped 0 bases, with 7 bases sitting between them. Germline V lookup: CDR1 GTSNPN, CDR2 SVGIG (reference sequence). The DNA of the CDR3 is TGTGCCTGGGATCGGTCAACTAATGAAAAACTGTTTTTT. It is translated as CAWDRSTNEKLFF.

This chain links TRBV20-1 with TRBJ1-5, with a tentative D call TRBD1 (5 bases). Trimming took off 6 bases at V and 3 bases at J, with 12 bases between the two ends. The CDR3 is made up of 13 amino acids. Germline V gene sequence: CDR1 DFQATT, CDR2 SNEGSKA (reference sequence). The CDR3 region has the DNA TGCAGTGCAGGGGCTGGTTACAATCAGCCCCAGCATTTT. Translating gives CSAGAGYNQPQHF.

The chain recombines TRBV19 with TRBJ2-1; D ambiguous. Germline V lookup: CDR1 LNHDA, CDR2 SQIVND (reference sequence). The V end lost 8 bases, the J end lost 7 bases, and 9 bases lay between the germline ends. This CDR3 is 11 amino acids long. The CDR3 reads CASVLRNEQFF. The CDR3, as DNA: TGTGCCAGTGTACTCCGGAATGAGCAGTTCTTC.

In its sample, this clonotype was seen once. The chain recombines TRBV5-1 with TRBJ1-1; D gene uncertain. Germline V gene lookup returns CDR1 SGHRS and CDR2 YFSETQ. Trimming took off 3 bases at V and 3 bases at J, with 9 bases between the two ends. This CDR3 comprises 13 residues. The CDR3 DNA follows: TGCGCCAGCAGCTCTACGGTGGACACTGAAGCTTTCTTT. Translated: CASSSTVDTEAFF.

The chain joins TRBV7-2 to TRBJ1-5, with TRBD1 matching over 7 bases. With V trimmed by 1 base and J by 7 bases, 4 bases remained unmatched. This CDR3 comprises 14 residues. CDR1 is SGHTA and CDR2 is FQGNSA in the germline V gene. CDR3 sequence (DNA): TGTGCCAGCAGCTTAGACTGGGACAGACAGCCCCAGCATTTT. Translation: CASSLDWDRQPQHF.

This clonotype was seen only once. At one boundary the junction diverges from the germline segment, which might be a read error. The chain joins TRBV30 to TRBJ1-2; D may be TRBD1 (5 bases). Germline lookup yields CDR1 GTSNPN and CDR2 SVGIG (reference sequence). The CDR3 spans 13 residues. The CDR3: CAWSVGTNSGYTF. The CDR3 DNA reads TGTGCCTGGAGTGTAGGGACTAACTCTGGCTACACCTTC.

This clonotype has just one count. The V and J genes are TRBV3-1 and TRBJ2-3, with D perhaps TRBD2 (6 bases). The CDR3 loop spans 14 amino acids. CDR1 LGHDT and CDR2 YNNKEL come from the germline V gene (reference sequence). V was clipped by 6 bases and J by 4 bases, with 14 bases between them. The CDR3 DNA follows: TGTGCCAGCAGATCGGAAGTAGCGGCAGATACGCAGTATTTT. It encodes CASRSEVAADTQYF.

The chain employs TRBV6-6 and TRBJ1-2, with a tentative D call TRBD1 (6 bases). Trimming left V 7 bases short and J 4 bases short, with 22 bases between. CDR3 length: 16 residues. The germline gives CDR1 MNHNY, CDR2 SVGAGI (reference sequence). The CDR3 reads CASIPGTSPIIYGYTF. The CDR3 DNA follows: TGTGCCAGCATCCCAGGGACATCACCCATCATCTATGGCTACACCTTC.

This chain uses TRBV27 with TRBJ2-7; no clear D gene. Trimming shortened V by 5 bases and J by 3 bases, and 14 bases separated the two germline ends. The CDR3 totals 14 residues. Germline V lookup: CDR1 MNHEY, CDR2 SMNVEV (reference sequence). The CDR3 protein is CASSKLRWSYEQYF. CDR3 in DNA: TGTGCCAGCAGTAAACTGCGGTGGAGCTACGAGCAGTACTTC.

The CDR3: CASSLETNQPQHF. CDR3 DNA sequence: TGTGCCAGCAGCTTAGAGACCAATCAGCCCCAGCATTTT. The V gene is TRBV7-2, the J gene TRBJ1-5; D not certain. V dropped 1 base and J dropped 3 bases, with 4 bases sitting between them. Germline CDR1 SGHTA, CDR2 FQGNSA. The CDR3 extends over 13 amino acids.

The rearrangement joins TRBV29-1 to TRBJ2-7, with a possible D match to TRBD1 (6 bases). Germline CDR1 SQVTM, CDR2 ANQGSEA. With 6 bases removed from V and 4 bases from J, the gap between germline ends came to 13 bases. The CDR3 totals 12 residues. The CDR3 nucleotides are TGCAGCGTGGGAAGGGGGACGTACGAGCAGTACTTC. The encoded protein is CSVGRGTYEQYF.

This clonotype has just a few counts. The chain links TRBV20-1 to TRBJ2-7, with TRBD2 identical over 11 bases. The CDR3 has 14 residues. CDR1 is DFQATT and CDR2 is SNEGSKA in the germline V gene (reference sequence). The V segment lost 5 bases and the J segment 4 bases; nucleotides outside the gene matches: 7. The CDR3: CSAGPTSGAYEQYF. CDR3 DNA sequence: TGCAGTGCTGGACCGACTAGCGGGGCGTACGAGCAGTACTTC.

This clonotype was counted once. The J gene is TRBJ2-1, the V gene TRBV6-6, with unresolved D. V lost 6 bases and J 9 bases, leaving 12 bases between the germline ends. The CDR3 has 12 amino acids. Looked up from germline, CDR1 is MNHNY and CDR2 is SVGAGI (reference sequence). The CDR3: CASSPVGTEQFF. CDR3 nucleotides: TGTGCCAGCAGCCCGGTAGGCACTGAGCAGTTCTTC.

The CDR3 is CASSHRSGGASTDTQYF. In DNA, the CDR3 is TGTGCCAGCAGCCATAGGAGCGGGGGGGCCTCCACAGATACGCAGTATTTT. The V gene is TRBV4-2, the J gene TRBJ2-3; 10 positions agree with TRBD2. CDR3 size: 17 residues. Germline CDR1 is LGHNA and CDR2 is YNFKEQ. V dropped 3 bases and J dropped 2; count of bases not matched to a gene: 8.

V and J are TRBV20-1 and TRBJ2-7, with D perhaps TRBD1 (5 bases). The ends were cut back, 3 bases at V and 2 bases at J, with 11 bases in the middle. The CDR3 runs 13 residues. Germline V gives CDR1 DFQATT, CDR2 SNEGSKA (reference sequence). CDR3 region: CSASRSDTYEQYF. CDR3 nucleotides: TGCAGTGCTAGCAGGTCGGACACCTACGAGCAGTACTTC.

The chain combines TRBV27 with TRBJ2-1; D call uncertain. CDR3 length: 17 residues. Germline V gene lookup returns CDR1 MNHEY and CDR2 SMNVEV (reference sequence). Trimming removed 0 bases at V and 2 bases at J, with 14 bases between. The CDR3 sequence: CASSLSPLGNPYNEQFF. In nucleotides, the CDR3 is TGTGCCAGCAGTTTATCCCCCTTAGGGAACCCCTACAATGAGCAGTTCTTC.

The genes are TRBV5-6 and TRBJ2-5, with D possibly matching TRBD1 (6 bases). Germline values: CDR1 SGHDT, CDR2 YYEEEE. V was shortened by 1 base and J by 5 bases, with 12 bases between the two germline ends. This CDR3 spans 14 amino acids. In DNA form, the CDR3 reads TGTGCCAGCAGCTTGTTAACAGGGAAGGAGACCCAGTACTTC. Protein product: CASSLLTGKETQYF.

The rearrangement uses TRBV9 and TRBJ1-3; 7 bases fit TRBD1. Trimming removed 0 bases from V and 0 bases from J; junction bases left unmatched: 0. The length of the CDR3 is 15 residues. Germline CDR1 reads SGDLS; CDR2 reads YYNGEE. In DNA form, the CDR3 reads TGTGCCAGCAGCGTAGAGGGGGCCTCTGGAAACACCATATATTTT. Its translation is CASSVEGASGNTIYF. Using reference TRBV9 and TRBJ1-3 for the parts outside the CDR3, the full variable domain is DSGVTQTPKHLITATGQRVTLRCSPRSGDLSVYWYQQSLDQGLQFLIQYYNGEERAKGNILERFSAQQFPDLHSELNLSSLELGDSALYFCASSVEGASGNTIYFGEGSWLTVV.

The chain carries TRBV7-2 and TRBJ2-7, with D perhaps matching TRBD1 or TRBD2 (5 bases each). CDR3 size: 13 residues. Germline CDR1 is SGHTA and CDR2 is FQGNSA. Deletions cut 3 bases from V and 2 bases from J, with 8 bases between. The CDR3 DNA sequence: TGTGCCAGCAGCTTGGTGGGGGCCTACGAGCAGTACGTC. Translated: CASSLVGAYEQYV.